Listed here are 8 T cell receptor beta chains from one sample, sequenced in a study of blood T cells in healthy people across ages (dated by TCRdb to 2014 to 2015). Libraries were made using 5' RACE. Sequencing was performed on an Illumina HiSeq 2500. The second PCR ran for roughly 7 to 12 cycles and used a J-beta primer mix along with a sample-barcoded 5' primer. The public reads were run again by TCRdb, first through fastp at Q25 and then through MiXCR, and only productive beta chains were kept. Entries that share a CDR3 protein sequence are merged under the most common genes and DNA. This sample has about 1,500,000 distinct CDR3 sequences in its table, and 35% to 45% of those were observed once. Together, the top ten hold roughly 7.9% of the sample. Input material: blood. These receptors originate from a woman aged 18-35 years in good health.

The chain combines TRBV30 with TRBJ2-5; TRBD2 might be the D (5 bases). V lost 8 bases to trimming and J lost 4 bases, with 14 bases between them. The CDR3 consists of 12 residues. Per the germline V gene, CDR1 is GTSNPN and CDR2 is SVGIG (reference sequence). Written as DNA, the CDR3 is TGTGCCCAAACCGGCAGCGGAGAGACCCAGTACTTC. It specifies CAQTGSGETQYF.

The chain links TRBV3-1 to TRBJ2-1; 9 nucleotides match TRBD2. Germline V gene lookup returns CDR1 LGHDT and CDR2 YNNKEL (reference sequence). There are 20 residues in the CDR3. The ends lost 3 bases at V and 0 bases at J; junction bases unmatched: 15. The CDR3 is CASSHLTGTSRFSSYNEQFF. The CDR3 DNA reads as TGTGCCAGCAGCCACCTAACCGGGACTAGCCGTTTTAGCTCCTACAATGAGCAGTTCTTC.

This clonotype was picked up a small number of times. The rearrangement uses TRBV20-1 and TRBJ1-5; 7 bases are shared with TRBD1. The CDR3 totals 16 residues. Losses at the gene ends were 1 base for V and 6 bases for J; bases not matched to a gene: 12. Germline V gives CDR1 DFQATT, CDR2 SNEGSKA (reference sequence). The CDR3 loop is CSARAQGTGEGQPQHF. The CDR3 bases are TGCAGTGCTAGAGCTCAAGGTACAGGGGAAGGTCAGCCCCAGCATTTT.

V and J are TRBV9 and TRBJ2-1; 11 bases fit TRBD2. CDR3 size: 16 residues. Germline V lookup: CDR1 SGDLS, CDR2 YYNGEE. V lost 0 bases and J lost 7; bases outside the gene matches: 6. CDR3 in DNA: TGTGCCAGCAGCGTAGCTGCGGCTAGCGGGGGGAATGAGCAGTTCTTC. It specifies CASSVAAASGGNEQFF.

This clonotype has only a few counts. The chain couples TRBV7-2 to TRBJ2-7; 7 bases fit TRBD1. The CDR3 has 14 amino acids. V gave up 4 bases and J gave up 1 base; unmatched junction bases: 4. Germline CDR1 SGHTA, CDR2 FQGNSA. The CDR3 is CASSSGQISYEQYF. As DNA, the CDR3 is TGTGCCAGCAGCTCGGGACAGATATCCTACGAGCAGTACTTC.

The rearrangement uses TRBV4-2 and TRBJ1-1; D is undetermined. The germline V gene has CDR1 LGHNA and CDR2 YNFKEQ. CDR3 size: 14 residues. Trimming took off 0 bases at V and 6 bases at J, with 11 bases between the two ends. CDR3 DNA: TGTGCCAGCAGCCAAGATCGAGGCGTCGCTGAAGCTTTCTTT. It translates to CASSQDRGVAEAFF.

The CDR3 nucleotides are TGTGCCACCAGTGATGCGGGCCTTGGCACAGATACGCAGTATTTT. Protein: CATSDAGLGTDTQYF. This rearrangement joins TRBV24-1 to TRBJ2-3, with D perhaps matching TRBD2 (5 bases). Looked up from germline, CDR1 is KGHDR and CDR2 is SFDVKD. The CDR3 covers 15 residues. V lost 3 bases and J lost 1, with 10 bases in between.

The J gene is TRBJ2-7, the V gene TRBV5-1; D possibly matches TRBD1 or TRBD2 (6 bases each). Germline V gives CDR1 SGHRS, CDR2 YFSETQ. There are 14 residues in the CDR3. Trimming took off 6 bases at V and 2 bases at J, with 15 bases between the two ends. The CDR3, as DNA: TGCGCCAGCAAGGAGGGGGTGGCACCCTACGAGCAGTACTTC. This encodes CASKEGVAPYEQYF. Full variable domain (outside the CDR3, taken from reference TRBV5-1 and TRBJ2-7): KAGVTQTPRYLIKTRGQQVTLSCSPISGHRSVSWYQQTPGQGLQFLFEYFSETQRNKGNFPGRFSGRQFSNSRSEMNVSTLELGDSALYLCASKEGVAPYEQYFGPGTRLTVT.